A single sample gave rise to the 9 T cell receptor beta chains below, sequenced in a study of blood T cell repertoires in COVID-19. Clones were sequenced by immunoSEQ multiplex PCR, and TCRdb holds only the in-frame ones, with some missing. The sample includes 53,000 or so clones, 75% to 80% of them seen just once. The sample consisted of peripheral blood. The source of these receptors is an older man with active or convalescent COVID-19.

V gene TRBV2 combines with J gene TRBJ2-2; 7 bases agree with TRBD2. Trimming at V came to 3 bases and at J to 6 bases, leaving 10 bases not matched to a gene. The CDR3 loop spans 16 amino acids. CDR1 SNHLY and CDR2 FYNNEI come from the germline V gene. CDR3 sequence (DNA): TGTGCCAGCAGTGACCTGACTAGCTTAAACGCCGGGGAGCTGTTTTTT. As protein: CASSDLTSLNAGELFF.

The chain links TRBV7-3 to TRBJ2-3, with 7 bases identical to TRBD2. The CDR3 length is 17 residues. CDR1 SGHTA and CDR2 FQGTGA come from the germline V gene. The V and J ends lost 1 base and 2 bases, in that order; junction bases with no gene match: 9. CDR3 sequence reads: CASSLRGGSGVTDTQYF. DNA for the CDR3: TGTGCCAGCAGCTTAAGGGGCGGGAGTGGGGTCACAGATACGCAGTATTTT.

CDR3 DNA: TGTGCCAGTAGTCCCAGGAGGGGCACTGAAGCTTTCTTT. Encoded protein: CASSPRRGTEAFF. The chain recombines TRBV19 with TRBJ1-1, with TRBD1 as a possible D gene (5 bases). Germline CDR1 and CDR2: LNHDA and SQIVND (reference sequence). CDR3 length: 13 residues. V lost 5 bases and J 4 bases, leaving 11 bases between the germline ends.

This clone was detected only once. The chain links TRBV7-3 to TRBJ2-1, with TRBD2 matching 8 bases. The CDR3 consists of 13 residues. The V and J ends lost 8 bases and 5 bases, in that order; junction bases with no gene match: 5. Germline V lookup: CDR1 SGHTA, CDR2 FQGTGA. This chain's CDR3 is CASLGLANNEQFF. The CDR3 DNA reads as TGTGCCAGCCTCGGACTAGCCAACAATGAGCAGTTCTTC. Variable domain in full (rest from reference TRBV7-3 and TRBJ2-1): GAGVSQTPSNKVTEKGKYVELRCDPISGHTALYWYRQSLGQGPEFLIYFQGTGAADDSGLPNDRFFAVRPEGSVSTLKIQRTERGDSAVYLCASLGLANNEQFFGPGTRLTVL.

The chain joins TRBV29-1 to TRBJ1-2, with D possibly being TRBD1 (5 bases). CDR3 size: 13 residues. Trimming stripped 6 bases from V and 5 bases from J, with 16 bases between. Germline lookup yields CDR1 SQVTM and CDR2 ANQGSEA. The DNA for the CDR3 is TGCAGCGTCGGGGGACGGGCAGGATATGGCTACACCTTC. Its protein product is CSVGGRAGYGYTF.

This clone was seen a single time. The CDR3 coding sequence is TGTGCCAGCAGCCGACAGGGTTTGGGGGAAAAACTGTTTTTT. Amino acid sequence: CASSRQGLGEKLFF. This chain joins TRBV14 and TRBJ1-4; 7 bases line up with TRBD1. Looked up from germline, CDR1 is SGHDN and CDR2 is FVKESK. Germline trimming cut 4 bases from V and 8 bases from J; bases unmatched to any gene: 7. The CDR3 is made up of 14 amino acids.

V usage is TRBV30 and J usage is TRBJ2-7; the match to TRBD1 covers 7 bases. This CDR3 has 13 amino acids. Germline V gives CDR1 GTSNPN, CDR2 SVGIG (reference sequence). Trimming cost V 2 bases and J 6 bases; bases outside gene matches: 7. For the CDR3, the DNA is TGTGCCTGGAGTTTCCCCGACAGGGCCGAGCAGTACTTC. This encodes CAWSFPDRAEQYF.

The chain employs TRBV24-1 and TRBJ2-1, with a tentative D call TRBD1 (7 bases). This CDR3 has 13 residues. The germline V and J ends were trimmed by 3 bases and 7 bases, with 9 bases remaining between them. Germline-derived CDR1 and CDR2 are KGHDR and SFDVKD. The CDR3 DNA is TGTGCCACCAGTGATGCAGGGGGGAATGAGCAGTTCTTC. As protein: CATSDAGGNEQFF.

The CDR3 loop reads CASRSPGQGFTNEKLFF. CDR3 DNA sequence: TGTGCAAGTCGCTCACCGGGACAGGGGTTTACTAATGAAAAACTGTTTTTT. The rearrangement links TRBV12-2 to TRBJ1-4; whether TRBD1, the table's D call, matches the DNA was not checked. TRBV12-2 counts as a pseudogene. CDR3 length: 17 residues.